Presented here are 14 T cell receptor beta chains from one specimen sequenced in a study of CXCR3-negative and CXCR3-positive naive CD8 T cells. It was by 5' RACE with UMI labels that the TRB cDNA libraries were prepared. TCRdb reworked the 5' RACE reads into one entry per CDR3 protein, no DNA. The sample totals about 120,000 distinct CDR3 sequences; its top ten clones hold about 0.44%. Sequenced: naive CXCR3- CD8+ T cells from blood. Subset meaning: CD45RO-CCR7+CD27+CD95- naive CD8+ T cells lacking CXCR3 (TNR3-). The receptor set was obtained from a human donor in good health. Some clones in this sample may be carry-over from other donors' samples.

V and J are TRBV4-1 and TRBJ1-1; TCRdb calls TRBD1, which cannot be checked without DNA. The CDR3 sequence is 16 residues long. From germline, CDR1 is MGHRA and CDR2 YSYEKL. The CDR3 loop reads CASSQENRDRDTEAFF.

The CDR3 is CSVLQGEHEQYF. The chain uses TRBV29-1 and TRBJ2-7; lacking DNA, the TRBD1 call made by TCRdb goes unchecked. This CDR3 comprises 12 residues. Germline assignment: CDR1 SQVTM and CDR2 ANQGSEA.

The V call is TRBV9, the J call TRBJ1-1; TCRdb calls TRBD1, which cannot be checked without DNA. This CDR3 has 14 amino acids. The germline V gene encodes CDR1 SGDLS and CDR2 YYNGEE. CDR3 sequence reads: CASSPGTGSTEAFF.

V is TRBV7-9 and J is TRBJ2-7; TCRdb names TRBD1, which stays unverified in the absence of DNA. The CDR3 is made up of 15 amino acids. CDR1 SEHNR and CDR2 FQNEAQ come from the germline V gene (reference sequence). The CDR3 spells CASSAPGGGSYEQYF.

The chain has TRBV10-1 and TRBJ2-3; TCRdb returns TRBD1, unconfirmable since there is no DNA. CDR1 and CDR2 from the germline V gene are WNHNN and SYGVQD (reference sequence). CDR3 length: 16 residues. CDR3 region: CASSEWTGDSTDTQYF.

This chain connects TRBV20-1 to TRBJ2-7; the D call of TRBD1 rests on TCRdb alone, since no DNA is present to check it. CDR3 size: 14 residues. Germline CDR1 is DFQATT and CDR2 is SNEGSKA (reference sequence). CDR3 sequence: CSARDSDRIYEQYF.

The chain employs TRBV3-1 and TRBJ2-2; the TCRdb call, TRBD1, lacks DNA for checking. This CDR3 has 15 residues. The germline V gene encodes CDR1 LGHDT and CDR2 YNNKEL (reference sequence). CDR3 region: CASSQDRGLGGELFF.

The chain carries TRBV27 and TRBJ2-3. Germline V gene lookup returns CDR1 MNHEY and CDR2 SMNVEV (reference sequence). The CDR3 loop spans 11 amino acids. CDR3 region: CASTSTDTQYF.

This sequence joins TRBV9 and TRBJ2-2; TCRdb proposes TRBD1, but this gene call is untestable without DNA. Germline CDR1 and CDR2: SGDLS and YYNGEE. The CDR3 covers 15 residues. CDR3 protein: CASSGMGASTGELFF.

The V and J genes are TRBV30 and TRBJ2-2. The CDR3 covers 12 residues. The germline V gene has CDR1 GTSNPN and CDR2 SVGIG (reference sequence). The chain's CDR3 is CAWNLGSGELFF.

This chain uses TRBV10-3 with TRBJ2-7; lacking DNA, the TRBD1 call made by TCRdb goes unchecked. Germline loops: CDR1 ENHRY, CDR2 SYGVKD. The CDR3 totals 15 residues. Here the CDR3 reads CAISRGTGFNSEQYF.

The chain combines TRBV7-2 with TRBJ2-7. Germline CDR1 and CDR2: SGHTA and FQGNSA. This CDR3 has 13 residues. CDR3 region: CASSSSLGYEQYF.

The chain recombines TRBV27 with TRBJ2-2. This CDR3 region has 14 residues. Germline V CDR1 and CDR2: MNHEY, SMNVEV (reference sequence). This CDR3 is CASSLSQNTGELFF.

The chain carries TRBV9 and TRBJ2-3; TCRdb names TRBD2, which stays unverified in the absence of DNA. The CDR3 extends over 15 amino acids. CDR1 and CDR2 from the germline V gene are SGDLS and YYNGEE. CDR3 in amino acids: CASSGGPPSTDTQYF.